This is a list of T cell receptor beta chains from one sample in a study of Ad26.COV2.S vaccination and SARS-CoV-2 variants. TCRdb's copy holds only in-frame clones and misses some; the assay was immunoSEQ multiplex PCR. The sample records about 680,000 clones, 70% to 90% being singletons. The sample in question was peripheral blood, obtained in a trial of Ad26.COV2.S vaccine versus placebo. The source is a person aged 18-60 years who received the Ad26.COV2.S COVID-19 vaccine or a placebo. Both conserved end residues are part of each CDR3. Each record gives: D gene, CDR3 length, clone size, V gene, J gene, CDR3 DNA, CDR3 protein. D genes are given only for firm matches. Clone size, where shown, is once, few, many, or a class for clones that have expanded.

>.|16|.|TRBV30|TRBJ1-6
TGTGCCTGGAGATCGTCATCGGGGCAGGGAGGCTCACCCCTCCACTTT
CAWRSSSGQGGSPLHF
>.|14|few|TRBV19|TRBJ2-7
TGTGCCAGTAGTATACACAGGACCCTGGGCGAGCAGTACTTC
CASSIHRTLGEQYF
>.|11|few|TRBV20-1|TRBJ1-1
TGCAGTGCTAGCCCCAGCGCTGAAGCTTTCTTT
CSASPSAEAFF
>.|14|.|TRBV6-6|TRBJ1-6
TGTGCCAGCAGTTACTCAGGGGGTAATTCACCCCTCCACTTT
CASSYSGGNSPLHF
>TRBD2|14|.|TRBV18|TRBJ2-7
TGTGCCAGCTCCCTGACGACTAGCGGCTACGAGCAGTACTTC
CASSLTTSGYEQYF
>TRBD1|17|.|TRBV25-1|TRBJ2-2
TGTGCCAGCAGTGAATTAAAAAGGACAGGTGATGGCGGGGAGCTGTTTTTT
CASSELKRTGDGGELFF
>TRBD2|16|.|TRBV19|TRBJ2-1
TGTGCCAGTAGTGCCCCCGGGACTAGCGGGACCAATGAGCAGTTCTTC
CASSAPGTSGTNEQFF
>.|15|.|TRBV7-8|TRBJ2-2
TGTGCCAGCAGCTTAGCGCAGGGGGGAACCGGGGAGCTGTTTTTT
CASSLAQGGTGELFF
>TRBD2|14|.|TRBV30|TRBJ2-1
TGTGCCCGGGAGGGGTCAGGATGGGACAATGAGCAGTTCTTC
CAREGSGWDNEQFF
>.|14|.|TRBV6-5|TRBJ2-7
TGTGCCAGCAGTTGGAGGGAAAGTCTCTACGAGCAGTACTTC
CASSWRESLYEQYF
>TRBD1|14|.|TRBV6-5|TRBJ2-7
TGTGCCAGCAGCAACAGGGGGACATCCTACGAGCAGTACTTC
CASSNRGTSYEQYF
>.|15|.|TRBV7-2|TRBJ1-2
TGTGCCAGCAGCTTAGGGGCAGGGGCCGGCTATGGCTACACCTTC
CASSLGAGAGYGYTF
>.|15|.|TRBV9|TRBJ1-3
TGTGCCAGCAGCGTGGCTCCGGAACTGGGAAACACCATATATTTT
CASSVAPELGNTIYF
>TRBD2|15|once|TRBV5-1|TRBJ2-1
TGCGCCAGCAGCTCCGCGGGAGGGTCTTACAATGAGCAGTTCTTC
CASSSAGGSYNEQFF
>.|12|.|TRBV6-5|TRBJ1-5
TGTGCCAGCAGATCAGGGAATCAGCCCCAGCATTTT
CASRSGNQPQHF
>TRBD1|13|few|TRBV6-5|TRBJ1-5
TGTGCCAGCAGTAGACAGGGAGGGCAGCCCCAGCATTTT
CASSRQGGQPQHF
>.|13|few|TRBV19|TRBJ1-1
TGTGCCAGTAGTAAGGGGTTGATCACTGAAGCTTTCTTT
CASSKGLITEAFF
>.|11|few|TRBV30|TRBJ2-7
TGTGCCTGGAGTCACTCCTACGAGCAGTACTTC
CAWSHSYEQYF
>.|17|.|TRBV18|TRBJ2-1
TGTGCCAGCTCACCCCTCGCTAGCGCCGCGTGGATCTATGAGCAGTTCTTC
CASSPLASAAWIYEQFF
>.|14|.|TRBV5-5|TRBJ1-5
TGTGCCAGCAGCCCCAGGACAGATAATCAGCCCCAGCATTTT
CASSPRTDNQPQHF
>.|16|.|TRBV4-2|TRBJ2-1
TGTGCCAGCAGCTACGGACTGGGGAGCTCCTACAATGAGCAGTTCTTC
CASSYGLGSSYNEQFF
>.|15|.|TRBV19|TRBJ2-5
TGTGCCAGTAGTGGGTCCGGGACGGCCTTGGAGACCCAGTACTTC
CASSGSGTALETQYF
>.|12|.|TRBV25-1|TRBJ1-1
TGTGCCAGCAAGGGCGGGAACACTGAAGCTTTCTTT
CASKGGNTEAFF
>.|12|.|TRBV16|TRBJ2-7
TGTGCCAGCAGCCTCGGGGGCTACGAGCAGTACTTC
CASSLGGYEQYF
>.|17|.|TRBV9|TRBJ2-5
TGTGCCAGCAGCGTAGGCTTTGGAGGGACAGTTCAAGAGACCCAGTACTTC
CASSVGFGGTVQETQYF
>.|14|.|TRBV5-1|TRBJ1-2
TGCGCCAGCAACTCGGGCGAGCTTAACTATGGCTACACCTTC
CASNSGELNYGYTF
>.|19|.|TRBV7-6|TRBJ2-5
TGTGCCAGCAGCCCTCCGCCCCAGAAAAGACGGTCAGGTCAGGAGACCCAGTACTTC
CASSPPPQKRRSGQETQYF
>TRBD1|12|.|TRBV9|TRBJ2-7
TGTGCCAGCGGGACAGGGACCTACGAGCAGTACTTC
CASGTGTYEQYF
>.|11|.|TRBV12-3/TRBV12-4|TRBJ2-7
TGTGCCAGCAGCCTCACCTACGAGCAGTACTTC
CASSLTYEQYF